The clone carrying this T cell receptor beta chain has more than one count but fewer than ten. Its cognate antigen is unknown. The entry originates in a study of response to subunit inactivated influenza vaccine. This CDR3 is built from 13 residues. The V end lost 3 bases, the J end lost 6 bases, and 11 bases lay between the germline ends. MiXCR, applied by TCRdb to the RT-PCR reads, yields one record per CDR3 protein. Among roughly 520,000 distinct CDR3 sequences listed, roughly 27% were seen once. Points from the study as a whole: The authors proposed limited new T cell recruitment per seasonal influenza vaccination.

Specimen: CD4+ T cells sorted from PBMCs, collected around 5 days after vaccination. The sequence was obtained from a man in his fifties or sixties who received an inactivated influenza vaccine. The chain employs TRBV12-3 or TRBV12-4 and TRBJ1-1, with D tentatively TRBD1 (6 bases). CDR3 protein: CASSLGASAEAFF. The CDR3 DNA follows: TGTGCCAGCAGTTTGGGGGCGTCGGCTGAAGCTTTCTTT.